This T cell receptor beta chain stems from a study of CD8+CD57+ T cells in acquired aplastic anemia. Study-wide background: DNA from sorted CD4+ and CD8+ cells averaged approximately 3.5 ug. Whole-study results and caveats: Researchers reported that CD8+ Simpson's diversity was not significantly different in patients versus controls.

As to this clonotype: What it binds is unknown.

Template material for TCR beta VDJ and CDR3 profiling consisted of genomic DNA. TCRdb used MiXCR to reprocess the reads, holding one entry per CDR3 protein. In the table there are some 160,000 distinct CDR3 sequences, around 48% of which are singletons. Those patients picked for sequencing had displayed CD8+CD57+ cell expansion on flow cytometry. This clonotype originated in a human donor with aplastic anemia. The specimen was sorted CD4+, CD8+, or CD8+CD57+ T cells (not recorded which) from PBMCs.

Here the CDR3 DNA reads TGCAGTGCTCCCCTCTATGGGGAAAAACTGTTTTTT. Amino acid sequence: CSAPLYGEKLFF. The chain combines TRBV20-1 with TRBJ1-4; no clear D gene. The CDR3 loop spans 12 amino acids. Trimming shortened V by 5 bases and J by 8 bases, and 12 bases separated the two germline ends. The germline V gene encodes CDR1 DFQATT and CDR2 SNEGSKA (reference sequence).